The text below deals with one T cell receptor beta chain. This entry comes from a study of beta chain features in type 1 diabetes. Study in general: Patients looked much like healthy donors when it came to age, gender and cell yields.

Researchers reported sorting CD4+ naive, central memory, regulatory and stem cell-like memory cells via CD45RO/CCR7/CD25/CD127/CD95/CD27. Expressed TCRB transcripts got sequenced, as all isolated RNA was reverse transcribed. The data were produced by immunoSEQ multiplex PCR, yet TCRdb's version contains in-frame clones alone and is incomplete. The sample has roughly 450,000 clones, over 10% seen once. Germline CDR1 is SGHTA and CDR2 is FQGTGA. The ends were cut back, 5 bases at V and 4 bases at J, with 12 bases in the middle. This CDR3 spans 15 amino acids. This TCR came from a woman aged 18-30 years in good health. The specimen sequenced was naive CD4+ T cells from blood. The rearrangement joins TRBV7-3 to TRBJ2-6; D unresolved. The CDR3 loop is CASSPQSTGANVLTF. The DNA for the CDR3 is TGTGCCAGCAGCCCCCAGAGTACCGGGGCCAACGTCCTGACTTTC.